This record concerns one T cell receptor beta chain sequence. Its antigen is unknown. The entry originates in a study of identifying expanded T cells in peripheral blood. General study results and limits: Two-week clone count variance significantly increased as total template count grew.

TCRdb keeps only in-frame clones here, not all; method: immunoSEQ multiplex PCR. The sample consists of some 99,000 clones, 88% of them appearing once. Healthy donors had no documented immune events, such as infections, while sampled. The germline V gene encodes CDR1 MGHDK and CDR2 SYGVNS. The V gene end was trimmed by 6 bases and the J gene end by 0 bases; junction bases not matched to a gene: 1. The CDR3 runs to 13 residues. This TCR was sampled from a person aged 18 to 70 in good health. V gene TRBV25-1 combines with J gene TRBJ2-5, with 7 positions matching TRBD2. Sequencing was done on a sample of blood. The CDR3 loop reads CASSGTNQETQYF. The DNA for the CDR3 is TGTGCCAGCAGCGGGACTAACCAAGAGACCCAGTACTTC.